This is a list of T cell receptor beta chains from one sample in a study of cytomegalovirus exposure and HLA in healthy donors. Profiling relied on immunoSEQ multiplex PCR, and the TCRdb table lists in-frame clones only, not all of them. The sample carries approximately 77,000 clones, 60% to 85% recorded once. Sequencing was carried out using PBMCs. The receptor set was obtained from a man aged 40-55 years in good health and CMV-seronegative. The CDR3 runs from the conserved cysteine through the conserved F or W. A D gene is named only where the DNA matches it firmly. Rows give clone size only sometimes, using once, few, many, or a class for an expanded clone.

clone_size d_call j_call v_call cdr3_aa cdr3_nt
. . TRBJ2-3 TRBV2 CASDLGVDTQYF TGTGCCAGCGATTTAGGGGTTGATACGCAGTATTTT
once TRBD2 TRBJ2-7 TRBV4-3 CASSPNSGSYEQYF TGCGCCAGCAGCCCAAACAGCGGGAGCTACGAGCAGTACTTC
. TRBD2 TRBJ2-1 TRBV10-3 CAISETSGSYNEQFF TGTGCCATCAGTGAGACTAGCGGGAGTTACAATGAGCAGTTCTTC
. TRBD2 TRBJ2-1 TRBV5-1 CASSLTRLAVYNEQFF TGCGCCAGCAGCTTGACCCGACTAGCGGTGTACAATGAGCAGTTCTTC
few TRBD2 TRBJ2-2 TRBV5-4 CASSLGLAGETGELFF TGTGCCAGCAGCTTAGGACTAGCGGGAGAAACCGGGGAGCTGTTTTTT
. . TRBJ1-1 TRBV5-4 CASSLPRSSMNTEAFF TGTGCCAGCAGCCTCCCTAGATCCAGCATGAACACTGAAGCTTTCTTT
once TRBD2 TRBJ2-2 TRBV4-1 CASSQSAGVTGELFF TGCGCCAGCAGCCAATCTGCGGGAGTGACCGGGGAGCTGTTTTTT
. TRBD2 TRBJ2-3 TRBV5-1 CASSRLAPITDTQYF TGCGCCAGCAGCAGACTAGCGCCTATCACAGATACGCAGTATTTT
. TRBD2 TRBJ2-7 TRBV28 CASSPRTSGASYEQYF TGTGCCAGCAGTCCCCGGACTAGCGGGGCCTCCTACGAGCAGTACTTC
. . TRBJ1-4 TRBV19 CASSPRPGRVGEKLFF TGTGCCAGTAGTCCCCGCCCCGGCAGGGTCGGAGAAAAACTGTTTTTT
. . TRBJ2-1 TRBV18 CASSTSPIIHEQFF TGTGCCAGCTCAACTAGTCCCATTATCCATGAGCAGTTCTTC
. TRBD1 TRBJ2-5 TRBV15 CATSPRQGPGETQYF TGTGCCACCAGCCCCCGACAGGGACCTGGGGAGACCCAGTACTTC
once TRBD2 TRBJ2-7 TRBV28 CASSFRTSGTVVLSHEQYF TGTGCCAGCAGCTTTAGGACTAGCGGGACGGTAGTTTTAAGCCACGAGCAGTACTTC
. . TRBJ2-1 TRBV5-1 CASSLFIASNEQFF TGCGCCAGCAGCTTGTTTATTGCGAGCAATGAGCAGTTCTTC
. TRBD2 TRBJ2-7 TRBV5-4 CASSLAGLAGLEQYF TGTGCCAGCAGCTTGGCCGGACTAGCGGGTCTCGAGCAGTACTTC
. TRBD2 TRBJ2-1 TRBV10-3 CATGLAGGSYNEQFF TGTGCCACCGGACTAGCGGGAGGGTCCTACAATGAGCAGTTCTTC
. . TRBJ1-1 TRBV7-9 CASSLASGNTEAFF TGTGCCAGCAGCTTAGCTTCAGGGAACACTGAAGCTTTCTTT
. . TRBJ2-5 TRBV5-1 CASSRGTVQETQYF TGCGCCAGCAGCCGCGGGACAGTCCAAGAGACCCAGTACTTC
. . TRBJ1-1 TRBV30 CAWNPMNTEAFF TGTGCCTGGAATCCCATGAACACTGAAGCTTTCTTT
few TRBD2 TRBJ2-1 TRBV4-3 CASSRAVTSGSRGGEQFF TGCGCCAGCAGCCGTGCCGTGACTAGCGGGAGTCGGGGGGGTGAGCAGTTCTTC
few . TRBJ1-2 TRBV5-1 CASSLGTLTPEDYNYGYTF TGCGCCAGCAGCTTGGGTACTCTGACTCCGGAAGATTATAACTATGGCTACACCTTC
. TRBD1 TRBJ2-7 TRBV27 CASSLDRGYEQYF TGTGCCAGCAGTTTGGACAGGGGGTACGAGCAGTACTTC